A selection of T cell receptor beta chains follows, all from one sample in a study of blood T cell repertoires in COVID-19. Here immunoSEQ multiplex PCR was the method, and the copy in TCRdb shows in-frame clones only, minus some. The repertoire consists of 200,000 to 250,000 clones, with 80% to 90% occurring once and the leading ten covering about 4%. Sequenced: PBMCs or T cells enriched from blood (not recorded which). Every receptor here comes from a woman under 40 who had been exposed to COVID-19. CDR3s include the opening cysteine and the closing phenylalanine or tryptophan. D genes are given only for firm matches. Size tells how often a clone was seen (once, few, many) or the class of an expanded clone, and some rows leave it out.

v_call: TRBV29-1
d_call: TRBD1
clone_size: .
j_call: TRBJ2-1
cdr3_nt: TGCAGCGTAACCGGGACAGGGGAAACATCCTACAATGAGCAGTTCTTC
cdr3_aa: CSVTGTGETSYNEQFF

v_call: TRBV7-9
d_call: TRBD1
clone_size: once
j_call: TRBJ1-5
cdr3_nt: TGTGCCAGCAGACAGGGGGCCAGCAATCAGCCCCAGCATTTT
cdr3_aa: CASRQGASNQPQHF

v_call: TRBV11-2
d_call: .
clone_size: .
j_call: TRBJ2-7
cdr3_nt: TGTGCCAGCAGCTTAGGTCGGGGGACCTACGAGCAGTACTTC
cdr3_aa: CASSLGRGTYEQYF

v_call: TRBV6-6
d_call: .
clone_size: .
j_call: TRBJ1-5
cdr3_nt: TGTGCCAGCTCTAGAGCGGAAAGCAATCAGCCCCAGCATTTT
cdr3_aa: CASSRAESNQPQHF

v_call: TRBV5-1
d_call: TRBD1
clone_size: .
j_call: TRBJ1-2
cdr3_nt: TGCGCCAGCAGCTCCACGACAGGGGGCGATGGCTACACCTTC
cdr3_aa: CASSSTTGGDGYTF

v_call: TRBV5-6
d_call: TRBD1
clone_size: .
j_call: TRBJ1-1
cdr3_nt: TGTGCCAGCAGCGGGGGAAACAGGGGGAACACTGAAGCTTTCTTT
cdr3_aa: CASSGGNRGNTEAFF

v_call: TRBV2
d_call: .
clone_size: few
j_call: TRBJ1-2
cdr3_nt: TGTGCCAGCAGCGAAGGACAGAACTATGGCTACACCTTC
cdr3_aa: CASSEGQNYGYTF

v_call: TRBV5-4
d_call: TRBD1
clone_size: .
j_call: TRBJ1-1
cdr3_nt: TGTGCCAGCAGCCTGGACAGGGGTGAAGCTTTCTTT
cdr3_aa: CASSLDRGEAFF

v_call: TRBV5-1
d_call: TRBD1
clone_size: .
j_call: TRBJ2-1
cdr3_nt: TGCGCCAGCAGCCCGTTCGACAGGGTTAAGGCGCATGAGCAGTTCTTC
cdr3_aa: CASSPFDRVKAHEQFF

v_call: TRBV7-9
d_call: TRBD1
clone_size: .
j_call: TRBJ1-2
cdr3_nt: TGTGCCAGCAGCTTAAAGGACAGGGGTCGAGGCTACACCTTC
cdr3_aa: CASSLKDRGRGYTF

v_call: TRBV7-3
d_call: .
clone_size: few
j_call: TRBJ1-2
cdr3_nt: TGTGCCAGCAGCTTTATAGGGGCGCTGGGCTACACCTTC
cdr3_aa: CASSFIGALGYTF

v_call: TRBV24-1
d_call: TRBD2
clone_size: .
j_call: TRBJ2-3
cdr3_nt: TGTGCCACCAGTGATCCCCGGGAGGGAACAGATACGCAGTATTTT
cdr3_aa: CATSDPREGTDTQYF

v_call: TRBV19
d_call: .
clone_size: .
j_call: TRBJ1-3
cdr3_nt: TGTGCCAGTAGTATAGACTCCATAGACAGTTACTCTGGAAACACCATATATTTT
cdr3_aa: CASSIDSIDSYSGNTIYF

v_call: TRBV19
d_call: TRBD1
clone_size: few
j_call: TRBJ1-4
cdr3_nt: TGTGCCAGTAGTGTGACAGGGGGACGAGAAAAACTGTTTTTT
cdr3_aa: CASSVTGGREKLFF

v_call: TRBV15
d_call: .
clone_size: .
j_call: TRBJ1-4
cdr3_nt: TGTGCCACCAGCAGAGGCCCTCGACTGAATGAAAAACTGTTTTTT
cdr3_aa: CATSRGPRLNEKLFF

v_call: TRBV19
d_call: .
clone_size: .
j_call: TRBJ2-3
cdr3_nt: TGTGCCAGTAGCGGGAGTAGGACAGATACGCAGTATTTT
cdr3_aa: CASSGSRTDTQYF

v_call: TRBV6-5
d_call: .
clone_size: .
j_call: TRBJ1-2
cdr3_nt: TGTGCCAGCAGTTTAACGAGCCAGGGCAATGGCTACACCTTC
cdr3_aa: CASSLTSQGNGYTF

v_call: TRBV6-5
d_call: .
clone_size: few
j_call: TRBJ1-2
cdr3_nt: TGTGCCAGCAGGGGAGCTCTGACGGGCTACACCTTC
cdr3_aa: CASRGALTGYTF

v_call: TRBV11-2
d_call: TRBD1
clone_size: .
j_call: TRBJ2-1
cdr3_nt: TGTGCCAGCAGCTTCGGACAGGGGGCCTACAATGAGCAGTTCTTC
cdr3_aa: CASSFGQGAYNEQFF

v_call: TRBV29-1
d_call: TRBD2
clone_size: .
j_call: TRBJ2-1
cdr3_nt: TGCAGCGTGAGACCCGGGACTAACCCCTACAATGAGCAGTTCTTC
cdr3_aa: CSVRPGTNPYNEQFF